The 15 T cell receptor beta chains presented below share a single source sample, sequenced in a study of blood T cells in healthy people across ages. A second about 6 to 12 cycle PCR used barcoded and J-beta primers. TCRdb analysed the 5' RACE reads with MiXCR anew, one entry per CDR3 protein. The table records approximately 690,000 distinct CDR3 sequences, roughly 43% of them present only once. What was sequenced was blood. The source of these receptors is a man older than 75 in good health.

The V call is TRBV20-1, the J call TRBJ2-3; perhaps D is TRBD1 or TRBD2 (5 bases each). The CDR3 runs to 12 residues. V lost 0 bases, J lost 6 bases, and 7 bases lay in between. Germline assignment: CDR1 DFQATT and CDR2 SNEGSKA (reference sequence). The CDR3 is CSAREWGDTQYF. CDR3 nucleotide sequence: TGCAGTGCTAGAGAATGGGGGGATACGCAGTATTTT.

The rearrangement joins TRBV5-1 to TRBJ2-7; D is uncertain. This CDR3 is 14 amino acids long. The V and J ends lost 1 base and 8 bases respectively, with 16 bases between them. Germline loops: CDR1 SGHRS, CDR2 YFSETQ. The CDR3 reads CASSLTDGSYKQYF. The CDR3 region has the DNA TGCGCCAGCAGCTTGACCGACGGTTCTTACAAGCAGTACTTC.

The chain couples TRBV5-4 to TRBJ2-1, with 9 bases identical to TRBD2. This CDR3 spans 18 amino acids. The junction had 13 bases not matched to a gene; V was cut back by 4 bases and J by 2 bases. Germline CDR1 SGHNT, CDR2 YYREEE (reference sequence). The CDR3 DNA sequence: TGTGCCAGCAGCCAGGGGGGTAGCGGGAGCCTTACCTACAATGAGCAGTTCTTC. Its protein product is CASSQGGSGSLTYNEQFF.

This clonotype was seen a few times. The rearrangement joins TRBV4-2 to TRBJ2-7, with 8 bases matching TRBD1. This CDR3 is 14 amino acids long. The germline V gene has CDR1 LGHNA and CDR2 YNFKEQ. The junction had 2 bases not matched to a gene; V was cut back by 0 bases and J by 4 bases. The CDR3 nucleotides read TGTGCCAGCAGCCAAGAGACAGGGGCATACGAGCAGTACTTC. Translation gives CASSQETGAYEQYF.

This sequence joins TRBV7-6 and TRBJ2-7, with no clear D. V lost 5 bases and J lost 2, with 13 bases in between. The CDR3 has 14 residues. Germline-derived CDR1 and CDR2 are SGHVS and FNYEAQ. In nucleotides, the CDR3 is TGTGCCAGCAGCCCCAGCCTTGGGACCTACGAGCAGTACTTC. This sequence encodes CASSPSLGTYEQYF.

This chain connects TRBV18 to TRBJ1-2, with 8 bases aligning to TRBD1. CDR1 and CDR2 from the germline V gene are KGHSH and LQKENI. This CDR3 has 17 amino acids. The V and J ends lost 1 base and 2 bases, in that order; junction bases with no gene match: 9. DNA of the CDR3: TGTGCCAGCTCACCACTACAGGGGGGGAATCAAAACTATGGCTACACCTTC. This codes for CASSPLQGGNQNYGYTF. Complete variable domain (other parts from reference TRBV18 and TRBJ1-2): NAGVMQNPRHLVRRRGQEARLRCSPMKGHSHVYWYRQLPEEGLKFMVYLQKENIIDESGMPKERFSAEFPKEGPSILRIQQVVRGDSAAYFCASSPLQGGNQNYGYTFGSGTRLTVV.

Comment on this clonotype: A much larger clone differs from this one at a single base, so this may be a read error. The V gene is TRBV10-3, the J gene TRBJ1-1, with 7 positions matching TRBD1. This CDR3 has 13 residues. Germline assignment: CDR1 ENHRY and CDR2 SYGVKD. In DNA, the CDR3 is TGTGCCATCAGTAGGGGGCAGGGCACTAAAGCTTTCTTT. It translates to CAISRGQGTKAFF.

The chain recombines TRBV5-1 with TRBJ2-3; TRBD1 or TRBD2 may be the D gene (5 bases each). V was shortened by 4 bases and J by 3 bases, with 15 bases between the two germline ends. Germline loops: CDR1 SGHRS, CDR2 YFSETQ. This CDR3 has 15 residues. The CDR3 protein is CASSRGRAITDTQYF. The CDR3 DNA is TGCGCCAGCAGCAGGGGACGAGCGATAACAGATACGCAGTATTTT.

CDR3 amino acids: CASSRGQAIQETQYF. The CDR3 DNA reads TGTGCCAGCAGTCGGGGACAGGCGATACAAGAGACCCAGTACTTC. The chain combines TRBV6-2 or TRBV6-3 with TRBJ2-5; 8 bases fit TRBD1. The CDR3 length is 15 residues. V was clipped by 5 bases and J by 2 bases; unmatched bases: 7. In germline, CDR1 is MNHEY, CDR2 SVGEGT.

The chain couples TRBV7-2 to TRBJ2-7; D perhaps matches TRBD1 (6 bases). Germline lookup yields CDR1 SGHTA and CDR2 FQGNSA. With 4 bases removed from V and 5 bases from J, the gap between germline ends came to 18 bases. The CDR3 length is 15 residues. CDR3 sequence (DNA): TGTGCCAGCAGCTACCGGGCCACAGGGCGGGACGAGCAGTACTTC. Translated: CASSYRATGRDEQYF.

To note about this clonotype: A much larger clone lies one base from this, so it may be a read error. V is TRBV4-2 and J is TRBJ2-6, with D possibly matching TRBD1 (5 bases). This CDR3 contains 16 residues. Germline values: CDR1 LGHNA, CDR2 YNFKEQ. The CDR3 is CASSQEEGAGANALTF. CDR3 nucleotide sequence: TGTGCCAGCAGCCAAGAGGAAGGGGCTGGGGCCAACGCCCTGACTTTC.

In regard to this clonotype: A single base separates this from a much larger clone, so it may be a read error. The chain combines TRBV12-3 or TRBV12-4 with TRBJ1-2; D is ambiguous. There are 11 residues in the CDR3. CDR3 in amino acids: CASEGPSGCTF. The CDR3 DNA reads TGTGCCAGCGAAGGGCCCAGTGGCTGCACCTTC.

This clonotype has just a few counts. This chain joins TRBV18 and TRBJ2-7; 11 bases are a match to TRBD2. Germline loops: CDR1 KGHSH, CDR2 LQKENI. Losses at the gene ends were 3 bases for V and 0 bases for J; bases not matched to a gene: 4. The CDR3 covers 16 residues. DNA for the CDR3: TGTGCCAGCTCACCTTATACTAGCGGGAGCTCCTACGAGCAGTACTTC. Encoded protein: CASSPYTSGSSYEQYF.

CDR3 DNA sequence: TGTGCCAGCACCCAAGCCTCCTTTGCGGGCCGTGGGGAGCTGTTTTTT. Protein product: CASTQASFAGRGELFF. The V and J genes are TRBV27 and TRBJ2-2; possible D gene TRBD2, 5 bases. In germline, CDR1 is MNHEY, CDR2 SMNVEV (reference sequence). V lost 7 bases and J 8 bases, leaving 23 bases between the germline ends. The CDR3 is 16 residues long.

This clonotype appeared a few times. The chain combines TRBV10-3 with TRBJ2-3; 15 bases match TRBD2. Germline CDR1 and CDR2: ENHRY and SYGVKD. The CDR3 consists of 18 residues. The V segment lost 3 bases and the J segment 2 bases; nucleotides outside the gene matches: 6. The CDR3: CAISETGTSGGYTDTQYF. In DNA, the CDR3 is TGTGCCATCAGTGAAACCGGGACTAGCGGGGGGTACACAGATACGCAGTATTTT.